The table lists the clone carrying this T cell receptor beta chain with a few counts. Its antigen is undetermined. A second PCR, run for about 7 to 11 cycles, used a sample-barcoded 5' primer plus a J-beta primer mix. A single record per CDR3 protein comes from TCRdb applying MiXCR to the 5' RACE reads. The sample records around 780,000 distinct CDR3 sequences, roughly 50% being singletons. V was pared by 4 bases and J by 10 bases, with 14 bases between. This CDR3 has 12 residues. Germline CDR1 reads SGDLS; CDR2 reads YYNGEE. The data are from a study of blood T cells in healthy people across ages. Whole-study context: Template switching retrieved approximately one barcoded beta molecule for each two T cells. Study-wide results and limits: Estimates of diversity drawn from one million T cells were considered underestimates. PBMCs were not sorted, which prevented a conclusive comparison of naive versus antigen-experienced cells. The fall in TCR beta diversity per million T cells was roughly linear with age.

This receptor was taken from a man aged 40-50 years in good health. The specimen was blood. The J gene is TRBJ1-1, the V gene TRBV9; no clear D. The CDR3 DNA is TGTGCCAGCAGCCCCGGAGGGCCGGGAGCTTTCTTT. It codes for CASSPGGPGAFF.